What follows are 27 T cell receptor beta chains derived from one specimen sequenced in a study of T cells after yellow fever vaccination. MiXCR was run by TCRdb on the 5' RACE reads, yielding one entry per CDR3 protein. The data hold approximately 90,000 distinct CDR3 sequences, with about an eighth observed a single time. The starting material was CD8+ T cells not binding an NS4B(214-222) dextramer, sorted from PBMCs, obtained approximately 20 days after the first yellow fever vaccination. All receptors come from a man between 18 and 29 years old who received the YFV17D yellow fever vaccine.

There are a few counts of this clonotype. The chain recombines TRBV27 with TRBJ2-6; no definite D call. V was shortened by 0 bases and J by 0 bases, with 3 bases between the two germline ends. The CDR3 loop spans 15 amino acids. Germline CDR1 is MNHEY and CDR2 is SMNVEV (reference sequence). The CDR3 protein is CASSLSNSGANVLTF. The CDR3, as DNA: TGTGCCAGCAGTTTATCTAACTCTGGGGCCAACGTCCTGACTTTC.

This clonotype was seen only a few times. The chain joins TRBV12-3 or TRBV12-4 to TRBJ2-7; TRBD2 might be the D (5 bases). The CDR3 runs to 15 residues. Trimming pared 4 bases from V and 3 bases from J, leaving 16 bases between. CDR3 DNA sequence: TGTGCCAGCAGTTCCCCACCCCGAGGGAACTACGAGCAGTACTTC. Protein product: CASSSPPRGNYEQYF.

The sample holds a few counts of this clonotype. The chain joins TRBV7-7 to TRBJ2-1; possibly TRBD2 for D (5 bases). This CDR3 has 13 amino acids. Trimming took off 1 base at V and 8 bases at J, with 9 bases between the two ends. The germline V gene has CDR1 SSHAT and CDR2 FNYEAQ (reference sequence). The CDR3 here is CASSLDGVDEQFF. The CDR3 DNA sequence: TGTGCCAGCAGCTTAGACGGGGTGGATGAGCAGTTCTTC. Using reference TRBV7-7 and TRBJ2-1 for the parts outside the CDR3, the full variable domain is GAGVSQSPRYKVTKRGQDVTLRCDPISSHATLYWYQQALGQGPEFLTYFNYEAQPDKSGLPSDRFSAERPEGSISTLTIQRTEQRDSAMYRCASSLDGVDEQFFGPGTRLTVL.

CDR3: CASSLRLETQYF. The CDR3 coding sequence is TGTGCCAGCAGCCTTCGATTGGAGACCCAGTACTTC. The gene calls are TRBV7-9 and TRBJ2-5; D call uncertain. V lost 5 bases, J lost 5 bases, and 9 bases lay in between. The CDR3 extends over 12 amino acids. Germline V lookup: CDR1 SEHNR, CDR2 FQNEAQ (reference sequence).

The CDR3 DNA reads TGTGCCAGCAGCTTAGGTAGCGGGGGGTACACAGATACGCAGTATTTT. Amino acids: CASSLGSGGYTDTQYF. The chain recombines TRBV11-2 with TRBJ2-3; 10 positions match TRBD2. The V segment lost 1 base and the J segment 2 bases; nucleotides outside the gene matches: 3. There are 16 residues in the CDR3. CDR1 is SGHAT, CDR2 FQNNGV, per germline.

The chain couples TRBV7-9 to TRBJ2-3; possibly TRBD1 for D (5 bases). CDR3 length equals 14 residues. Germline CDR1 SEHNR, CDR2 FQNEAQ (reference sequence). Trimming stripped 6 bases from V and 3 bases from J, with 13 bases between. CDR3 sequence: CASSLDIVTDTQYF. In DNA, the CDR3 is TGTGCCAGCAGTTTGGACATCGTGACAGATACGCAGTATTTT. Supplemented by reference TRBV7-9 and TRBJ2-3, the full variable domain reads DTGVSQNPRHKITKRGQNVTFRCDPISEHNRLYWYRQTLGQGPEFLTYFQNEAQLEKSRLLSDRFSAERPKGSFSTLEIQRTEQGDSAMYLCASSLDIVTDTQYFGPGTRLTVL.

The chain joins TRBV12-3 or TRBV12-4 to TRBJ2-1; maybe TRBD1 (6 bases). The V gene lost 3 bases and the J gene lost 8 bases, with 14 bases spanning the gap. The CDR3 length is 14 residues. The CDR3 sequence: CASSFQGIIDEQFF. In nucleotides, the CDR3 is TGTGCCAGCAGTTTTCAGGGGATCATTGATGAGCAGTTCTTC.

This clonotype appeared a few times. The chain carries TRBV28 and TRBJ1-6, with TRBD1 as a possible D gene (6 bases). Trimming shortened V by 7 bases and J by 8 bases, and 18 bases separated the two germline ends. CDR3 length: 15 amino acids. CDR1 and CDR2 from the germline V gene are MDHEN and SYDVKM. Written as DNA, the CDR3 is TGTGCCAGCAACCCAAGACAGGCTATCTATTCACCCCTCCACTTT. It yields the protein CASNPRQAIYSPLHF.

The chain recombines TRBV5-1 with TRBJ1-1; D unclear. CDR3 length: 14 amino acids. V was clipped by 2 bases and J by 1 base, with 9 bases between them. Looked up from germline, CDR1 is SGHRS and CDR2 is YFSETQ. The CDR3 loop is CASSFEGENTEAFF. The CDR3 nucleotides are TGCGCCAGCAGCTTTGAGGGTGAGAACACTGAAGCTTTCTTT.

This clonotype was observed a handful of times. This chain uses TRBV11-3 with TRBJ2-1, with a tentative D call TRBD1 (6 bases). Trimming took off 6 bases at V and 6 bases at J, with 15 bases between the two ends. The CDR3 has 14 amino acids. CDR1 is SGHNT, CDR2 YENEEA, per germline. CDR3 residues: CASSSLSGVNEQFF. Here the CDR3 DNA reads TGTGCCAGCAGTAGCTTGTCAGGGGTCAATGAGCAGTTCTTC.

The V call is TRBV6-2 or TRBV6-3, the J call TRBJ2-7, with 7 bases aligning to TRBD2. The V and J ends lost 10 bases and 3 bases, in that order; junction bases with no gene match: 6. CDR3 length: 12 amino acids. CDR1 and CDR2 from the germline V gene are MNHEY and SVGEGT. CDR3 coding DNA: TGTGCCACCCGAGGGGAGGGCTACGAGCAGTACGTC. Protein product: CATRGEGYEQYV.

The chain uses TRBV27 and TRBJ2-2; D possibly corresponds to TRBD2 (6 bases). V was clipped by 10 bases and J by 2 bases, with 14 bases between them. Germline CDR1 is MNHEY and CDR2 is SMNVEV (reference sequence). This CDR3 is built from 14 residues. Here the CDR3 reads CATSRDFNTGELFF. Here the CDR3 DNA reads TGTGCCACCTCCCGGGACTTCAACACCGGGGAGCTGTTTTTT.

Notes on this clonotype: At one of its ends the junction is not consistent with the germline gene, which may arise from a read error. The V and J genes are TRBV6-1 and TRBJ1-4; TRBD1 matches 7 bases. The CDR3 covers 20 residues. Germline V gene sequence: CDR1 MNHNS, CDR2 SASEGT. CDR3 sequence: CASSEYAGQTSFATNEKLFF. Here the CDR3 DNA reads TGTGCCAGTAGTGAATATGCGGGACAGACTTCATTTGCAACTAATGAAAAACTGTTTTTT.

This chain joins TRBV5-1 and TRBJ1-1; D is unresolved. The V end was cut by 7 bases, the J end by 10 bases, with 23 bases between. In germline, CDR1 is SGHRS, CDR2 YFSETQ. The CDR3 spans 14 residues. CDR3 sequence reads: CASSFREGSGGAFF. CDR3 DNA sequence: TGCGCCAGCTCCTTTAGAGAGGGCTCCGGAGGAGCTTTCTTT. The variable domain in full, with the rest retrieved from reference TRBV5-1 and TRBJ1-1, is KAGVTQTPRYLIKTRGQQVTLSCSPISGHRSVSWYQQTPGQGLQFLFEYFSETQRNKGNFPGRFSGRQFSNSRSEMNVSTLELGDSALYLCASSFREGSGGAFFGQGTRLTVV.

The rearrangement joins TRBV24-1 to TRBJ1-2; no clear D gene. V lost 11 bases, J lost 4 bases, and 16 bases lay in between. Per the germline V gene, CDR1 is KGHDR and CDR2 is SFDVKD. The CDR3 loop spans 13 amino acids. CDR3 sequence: CASPRRALYGYTF. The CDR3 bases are TGTGCCAGCCCGCGGAGGGCCCTCTATGGCTACACCTTC.

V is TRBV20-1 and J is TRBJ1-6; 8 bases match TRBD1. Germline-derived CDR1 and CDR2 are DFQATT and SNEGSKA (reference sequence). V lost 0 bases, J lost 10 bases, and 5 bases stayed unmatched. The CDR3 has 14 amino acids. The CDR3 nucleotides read TGCAGTGCTAGAGAAAGGACAGGGCGATCACCCCTCCACTTT. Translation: CSARERTGRSPLHF.

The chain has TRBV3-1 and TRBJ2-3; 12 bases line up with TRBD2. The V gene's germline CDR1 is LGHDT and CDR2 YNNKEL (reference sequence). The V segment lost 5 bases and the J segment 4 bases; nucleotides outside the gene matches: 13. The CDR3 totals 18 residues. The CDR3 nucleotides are TGTGCCAGCAGCAAAGTGGCTAGCGGGGGGGCCGTCTCAGATACGCAGTATTTT. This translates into CASSKVASGGAVSDTQYF.

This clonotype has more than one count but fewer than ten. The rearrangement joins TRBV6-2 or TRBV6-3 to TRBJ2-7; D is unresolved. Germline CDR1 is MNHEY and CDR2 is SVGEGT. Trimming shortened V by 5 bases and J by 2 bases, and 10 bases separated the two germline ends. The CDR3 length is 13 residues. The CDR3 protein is CASSPQVTYEQYF. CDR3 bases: TGTGCCAGCAGTCCTCAGGTGACCTACGAGCAGTACTTC.

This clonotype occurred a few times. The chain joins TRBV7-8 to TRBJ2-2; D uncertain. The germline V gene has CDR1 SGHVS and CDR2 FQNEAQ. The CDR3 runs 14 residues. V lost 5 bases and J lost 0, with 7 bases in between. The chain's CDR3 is CASSGVANTGELFF. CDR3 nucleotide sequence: TGTGCCAGCAGCGGGGTCGCGAACACCGGGGAGCTGTTTTTT. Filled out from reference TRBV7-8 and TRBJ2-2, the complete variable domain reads GAGVSQSPRYKVAKRGQDVALRCDPISGHVSLFWYQQALGQGPEFLTYFQNEAQLDKSGLPSDRFFAERPEGSVSTLKIQRTQQEDSAVYLCASSGVANTGELFFGEGSRLTVL.

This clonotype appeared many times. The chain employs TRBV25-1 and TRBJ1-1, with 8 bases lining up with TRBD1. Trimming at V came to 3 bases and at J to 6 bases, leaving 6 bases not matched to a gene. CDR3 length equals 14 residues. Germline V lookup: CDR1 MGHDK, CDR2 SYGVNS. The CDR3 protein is CASSDEQGGAEAFF. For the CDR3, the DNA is TGTGCCAGCAGTGATGAACAGGGGGGCGCTGAAGCTTTCTTT.

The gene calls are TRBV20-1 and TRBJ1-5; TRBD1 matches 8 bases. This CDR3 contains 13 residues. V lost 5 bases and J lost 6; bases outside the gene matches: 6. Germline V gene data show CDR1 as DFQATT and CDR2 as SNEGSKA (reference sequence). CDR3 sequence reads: CSADTGGGQPQHF. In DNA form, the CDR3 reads TGCAGTGCTGATACAGGGGGAGGTCAGCCCCAGCATTTT.

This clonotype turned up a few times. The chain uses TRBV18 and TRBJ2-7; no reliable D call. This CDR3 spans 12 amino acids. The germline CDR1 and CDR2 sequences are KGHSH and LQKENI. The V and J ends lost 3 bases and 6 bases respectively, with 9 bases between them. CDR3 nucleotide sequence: TGTGCCAGCTCACCGTTAGCTGGCGAGCAGTACGTC. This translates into CASSPLAGEQYV.

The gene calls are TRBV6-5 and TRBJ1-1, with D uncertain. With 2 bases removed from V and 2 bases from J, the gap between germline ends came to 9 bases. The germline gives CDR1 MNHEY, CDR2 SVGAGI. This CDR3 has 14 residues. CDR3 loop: CASSYGPINTEAFF. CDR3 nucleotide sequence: TGTGCCAGCAGTTACGGACCGATCAACACTGAAGCTTTCTTT.

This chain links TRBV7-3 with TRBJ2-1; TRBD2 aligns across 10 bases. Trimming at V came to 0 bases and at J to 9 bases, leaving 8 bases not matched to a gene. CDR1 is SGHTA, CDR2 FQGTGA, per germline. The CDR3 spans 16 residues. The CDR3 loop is CASSLTASGGPAEQFF. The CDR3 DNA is TGTGCCAGCAGCTTAACGGCTAGCGGGGGCCCCGCTGAGCAGTTCTTC.

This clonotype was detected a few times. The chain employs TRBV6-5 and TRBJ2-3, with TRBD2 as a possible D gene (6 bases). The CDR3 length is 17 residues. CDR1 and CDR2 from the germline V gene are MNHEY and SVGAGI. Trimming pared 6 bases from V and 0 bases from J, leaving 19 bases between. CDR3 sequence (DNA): TGTGCCAGCAGGATGAGGGACTGGGCCGTCAGCACAGATACGCAGTATTTT. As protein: CASRMRDWAVSTDTQYF.

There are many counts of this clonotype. The CDR3 region has the DNA TGTGCCAGCAGTACCAATGAGCAGTTCTTC. Its protein is CASSTNEQFF. The J gene is TRBJ2-1, the V gene TRBV12-3 or TRBV12-4; D remains ambiguous. The V and J ends lost 5 bases and 6 bases respectively, with 2 bases between them. The CDR3 totals 10 residues.

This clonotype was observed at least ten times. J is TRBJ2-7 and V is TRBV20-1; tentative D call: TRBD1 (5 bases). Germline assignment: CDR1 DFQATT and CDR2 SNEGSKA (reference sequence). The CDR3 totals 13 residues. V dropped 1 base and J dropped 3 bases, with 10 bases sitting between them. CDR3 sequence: CSARGQGDYEQYF. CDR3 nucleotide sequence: TGCAGTGCTAGAGGCCAGGGCGACTACGAGCAGTACTTC.